This T cell receptor (beta chain) was recorded in a study of T cells after yellow fever vaccination. Via MiXCR, TCRdb re-called the 5' RACE reads, giving one row per CDR3 protein. Seen here are more than 300,000 distinct CDR3 sequences, 6.8% observed once, and the top ten hold 15% to 20%. General study points: In post-booster samples, most primary-vaccination clones reappeared (approximately 96% CD4, over 70% CD8).

Germline loops: CDR1 SGHAT, CDR2 FQNNGV. The germline V and J ends were trimmed by 6 bases and 9 bases, with 15 bases remaining between them. The CDR3 consists of 14 residues. Worth noting for this clonotype: Antigen: not known.

V gene TRBV11-2 combines with J gene TRBJ1-6; D is possibly TRBD1 (6 bases). Source: PBMCs, taken roughly 45 days after the first yellow fever vaccination. The sequence was collected from a young man who received the YFV17D yellow fever vaccine. CDR3 residues: CASSSRGGPSPLHF. The CDR3, as DNA: TGTGCCAGCAGTTCAAGGGGGGGACCTTCACCCCTCCACTTT.